The sequence of this T cell receptor (beta chain) was determined in a study of T cells in localized non-small cell lung cancer. Findings and caveats of the study: Measurement of T cell clonality placed uninvolved adjacent lung highest, above the level in tumor.

Sequencing used immunoSEQ multiplex PCR; TCRdb keeps in-frame clones, though not all of them. The sample shows some 29,000 clones, over 80% of them seen only once. V was pared by 1 base and J by 4 bases, with 0 bases of the junction left unmatched. This CDR3 is 14 amino acids long. Germline assignment: CDR1 ENHRY and CDR2 SYGVKD. This clone ranks as medium-sized. Antigen specificity is unknown. V usage is TRBV10-3 and J usage is TRBJ2-5; 10 bases map to TRBD1. The specimen was peripheral blood, collected before any cancer treatment. This TCR was recovered from a male donor aged 60 or over with stage I lung adenocarcinoma. CDR3 in amino acids: CAISEWDRGETQYF. CDR3 coding DNA: TGTGCCATCAGTGAGTGGGACAGGGGAGAGACCCAGTACTTC.